Listed below are T cell receptor beta chains from one sample, sequenced in a study of beta chain features in type 1 diabetes. This table comes from immunoSEQ multiplex PCR, and its TCRdb copy is limited to in-frame clones, with some not included. This sample carries under 500,000 clones, 30% of them seen once, and the ten largest clones take almost 0.065%. Sample: naive CD4+ T cells from blood. Receptors originate from a man in his late teens or twenties in good health. Both conserved end residues are part of each CDR3. The order of the fields is CDR3 length, J gene, D gene, clone size, V gene, CDR3 protein, CDR3 DNA. D genes are given only for firm matches. Clone size is given for some rows only: seen once, a few or many times, or a class if the clone is expanded.

13 | TRBJ2-7 | . | . | TRBV7-2 | CASSYGPRYEQYF | TGTGCCAGCAGCTACGGACCTCGCTACGAGCAGTACTTC
13 | TRBJ2-1 | TRBD2 | . | TRBV7-9 | CALRGRTYNEQFF | TGTGCCTTGCGCGGGAGAACCTACAATGAGCAGTTCTTC
15 | TRBJ2-2 | . | . | TRBV7-2 | CASSAYRGGTGELFF | TGTGCCAGCAGCGCCTACAGGGGAGGGACCGGGGAGCTGTTTTTT
17 | TRBJ1-3 | TRBD1 | . | TRBV4-2 | CASSQRTGRGTGNTIYF | TGTGCCAGCAGCCAGAGGACAGGGAGAGGCACTGGAAACACCATATATTTT
15 | TRBJ2-1 | TRBD1 | few | TRBV7-2 | CASSVGQGRGNEQFF | TGTGCCAGCAGCGTGGGACAGGGGCGGGGGAATGAGCAGTTCTTC
16 | TRBJ2-3 | . | . | TRBV7-2 | CASSLAAGGGTDTQYF | TGTGCCAGCAGCTTAGCTGCCGGGGGTGGCACAGATACGCAGTATTTT
13 | TRBJ1-4 | . | . | TRBV7-9 | CASSLTDDEKLFF | TGTGCCAGCAGCTTGACAGATGATGAAAAACTGTTTTTT
11 | TRBJ2-7 | . | . | TRBV30 | CAWSPLYEQYF | TGTGCCTGGAGTCCTCTCTACGAGCAGTACTTC
14 | TRBJ2-3 | TRBD2 | . | TRBV15 | CATSASGITDTQYF | TGTGCCACCTCGGCTAGCGGGATTACAGATACGCAGTATTTT
14 | TRBJ2-3 | . | few | TRBV10-3 | CATRSGGGTDTQYF | TGTGCCACCAGATCGGGTGGGGGCACAGATACGCAGTATTTT
15 | TRBJ1-1 | . | . | TRBV14 | CASSQLQGFETEAFF | TGTGCCAGCAGCCAACTACAGGGTTTCGAAACTGAAGCTTTCTTT
17 | TRBJ2-1 | TRBD2 | . | TRBV4-1 | CASSQDSQRGAYNEQFF | TGCGCCAGCAGCCAAGATTCCCAGCGGGGGGCTTACAATGAGCAGTTCTTC
16 | TRBJ1-4 | TRBD1 | . | TRBV29-1 | CSVEGTGGAGSGKLFF | TGCAGCGTTGAAGGGACAGGGGGCGCCGGTTCCGGAAAACTGTTTTTT
10 | TRBJ2-5 | . | . | TRBV30 | CAWRGETQYF | TGTGCCTGGAGAGGGGAGACCCAGTACTTC
16 | TRBJ2-1 | TRBD1 | . | TRBV29-1 | CSVRIPGQGAGNEQFF | TGCAGCGTTCGGATACCGGGACAGGGGGCGGGTAATGAGCAGTTCTTC
14 | TRBJ1-4 | . | . | TRBV23-1 | CASSQSTAAEKLFF | TGCGCCAGCAGTCAATCGACTGCTGCAGAAAAACTGTTTTTT
16 | TRBJ2-2 | . | . | TRBV4-1 | CASSLEGHAATGELFF | TGCGCCAGCAGCCTAGAAGGACATGCCGCCACCGGGGAGCTGTTTTTT
17 | TRBJ2-1 | TRBD2 | . | TRBV25-1 | CASSEWVGGRAYNEQFF | TGTGCCAGCAGTGAATGGGTTGGCGGGAGGGCCTACAATGAGCAGTTCTTC
15 | TRBJ2-1 | . | . | TRBV10-3 | CAISGQGSSYNEQFF | TGTGCCATCAGTGGGCAGGGAAGCTCCTACAATGAGCAGTTCTTC
16 | TRBJ1-1 | . | few | TRBV7-2 | CASSPNRLGKNTEAFF | TGTGCCAGCAGCCCCAACAGGTTGGGAAAGAACACTGAAGCTTTCTTT
16 | TRBJ2-7 | . | few | TRBV27 | CASRRGTVVGSYEQYF | TGTGCCAGCAGGCGAGGGACGGTTGTTGGCTCCTACGAGCAGTACTTC
16 | TRBJ2-7 | TRBD2 | few | TRBV7-8 | CASSLEASGKSYEQYF | TGTGCCAGCAGCTTAGAGGCTAGCGGGAAGTCCTACGAGCAGTACTTC
13 | TRBJ2-5 | . | . | TRBV10-3 | CAISGTEKETQYF | TGTGCCATCAGTGGGACAGAGAAAGAGACCCAGTACTTC
14 | TRBJ2-5 | . | . | TRBV30 | CAWSRTGSWETQYF | TGTGCCTGGAGTCGTACAGGGAGCTGGGAGACCCAGTACTTC
16 | TRBJ2-1 | TRBD2 | few | TRBV27 | CASSLYRAGVGNEQFF | TGTGCCAGCAGTTTATATAGGGCGGGAGTGGGAAATGAGCAGTTCTTC
14 | TRBJ2-3 | . | few | TRBV4-3 | CASSQEYIEDTQYF | TGCGCCAGCAGCCAAGAGTACATTGAGGATACGCAGTATTTT
15 | TRBJ1-4 | TRBD1 | few | TRBV28 | CASSVTTGGEEKLFF | TGTGCCAGCAGCGTCACTACAGGGGGCGAGGAAAAACTGTTTTTT
15 | TRBJ2-7 | . | . | TRBV28 | CASSRPILTLYEQYF | TGTGCCAGCAGTCGTCCCATTTTGACTCTCTACGAGCAGTACTTC
11 | TRBJ2-5 | . | few | TRBV29-1 | CSVAIGETQYF | TGCAGCGTAGCTATCGGGGAGACCCAGTACTTC
16 | TRBJ2-3 | TRBD2 | few | TRBV7-2 | CASSLGLAGGLDTQYF | TGTGCCAGCAGCTTAGGACTAGCGGGAGGGCTAGATACGCAGTATTTT
13 | TRBJ2-2 | . | . | TRBV10-3 | CAISAPNTGELFF | TGTGCCATCAGTGCACCCAACACCGGGGAGCTGTTTTTT
14 | TRBJ2-5 | . | . | TRBV11-1 | CASSFDNGQETQYF | TGTGCCAGCAGCTTCGACAACGGCCAAGAGACCCAGTACTTC
17 | TRBJ2-5 | TRBD2 | . | TRBV18 | CASSPPRPSGDQETQYF | TGTGCCAGCTCACCACCGCGGCCTAGCGGGGACCAAGAGACCCAGTACTTC
14 | TRBJ2-7 | . | . | TRBV7-2 | CASSLDREIYEQYF | TGTGCCAGCAGCTTAGACAGGGAGATCTACGAGCAGTACTTC
10 | TRBJ1-2 | . | . | TRBV30 | CATGTYGYTF | TGTGCGACGGGGACCTATGGCTACACCTTC
11 | TRBJ2-3 | . | . | TRBV20-1 | CSARGGDTQYF | TGCAGTGCTAGAGGTGGAGATACGCAGTATTTT
12 | TRBJ2-1 | . | . | TRBV30 | CAWSVRVYEQFF | TGTGCCTGGAGTGTACGGGTCTATGAGCAGTTCTTC
12 | TRBJ1-2 | . | few | TRBV29-1 | CSVAGTLGGYTF | TGCAGCGTTGCCGGGACCTTGGGCGGCTACACCTTC
12 | TRBJ1-5 | . | . | TRBV30 | CAWSKPNQPQHF | TGTGCCTGGAGTAAACCTAATCAGCCCCAGCATTTT
13 | TRBJ2-1 | TRBD2 | . | TRBV30 | CAWSLAGPNEQFF | TGTGCCTGGAGCCTAGCGGGACCGAATGAGCAGTTCTTC
16 | TRBJ2-3 | TRBD2 | few | TRBV6-5 | CASSYRREGGTDTQYF | TGTGCCAGCAGTTACAGACGGGAGGGCGGCACAGATACGCAGTATTTT
15 | TRBJ2-1 | TRBD1 | . | TRBV28 | CASNPFGTVGFEQFF | TGTGCCAGCAATCCTTTCGGGACAGTAGGGTTTGAGCAGTTCTTC
14 | TRBJ2-7 | TRBD1 | few | TRBV28 | CASSLRTGTHEQYF | TGTGCCAGCAGTCTCAGGACAGGGACCCACGAGCAGTACTTC
13 | TRBJ2-5 | . | . | TRBV25-1 | CASRDSGRETQYF | TGTGCCAGCAGGGACAGTGGGCGAGAGACCCAGTACTTC
17 | TRBJ2-1 | . | once | TRBV9 | CASSVAAGTPSYNEQFF | TGTGCCAGCAGCGTTGCCGCCGGGACTCCATCCTACAATGAGCAGTTCTTC
15 | TRBJ2-1 | TRBD2 | few | TRBV5-1 | CASSLEVAGYNEQFF | TGCGCCAGCAGCTTGGAGGTAGCGGGGTACAATGAGCAGTTCTTC
16 | TRBJ2-2 | TRBD1 | few | TRBV7-9 | CASSAGQGANTGELFF | TGTGCCAGCAGCGCGGGACAGGGGGCGAACACCGGGGAGCTGTTTTTT
17 | TRBJ2-1 | TRBD2 | . | TRBV30 | CAWSGTTSGRGYNEQFF | TGTGCCTGGTCCGGTACTACTAGCGGGAGGGGGTACAATGAGCAGTTCTTC
13 | TRBJ1-5 | TRBD1 | . | TRBV29-1 | CSVNGQGGQPQHF | TGCAGCGTTAATGGACAGGGTGGTCAGCCCCAGCATTTT
17 | TRBJ2-7 | . | . | TRBV10-3 | CAISGLVWAGKGYEQYF | TGTGCCATCAGTGGCCTGGTGTGGGCGGGAAAGGGCTACGAGCAGTACTTC
14 | TRBJ2-3 | . | . | TRBV7-3 | CASSLAGSTDTQYF | TGTGCCAGCAGCTTAGCGGGAAGCACAGATACGCAGTATTTT
17 | TRBJ2-3 | TRBD2 | . | TRBV19 | CASSSSTSGRAVDTQYF | TGTGCCAGTAGTTCTTCGACTAGCGGGAGGGCCGTAGATACGCAGTATTTT
15 | TRBJ2-1 | TRBD1 | . | TRBV7-2 | CASSSGGDSYNEQFF | TGTGCCAGCAGCTCAGGGGGAGATTCCTACAATGAGCAGTTCTTC
12 | TRBJ2-1 | . | few | TRBV10-3 | CAISESGVYTFF | TGTGCCATCAGTGAGTCGGGGGTTTACACGTTCTTC
15 | TRBJ2-5 | TRBD1 | . | TRBV9 | CASSADTGAGETQYF | TGTGCCAGCAGCGCTGATACAGGGGCTGGGGAGACCCAGTACTTC